What follows are 27 T cell receptor beta chains derived from one specimen sequenced in a study of tissue T cells after allogeneic stem cell transplantation. Clones were read by immunoSEQ multiplex PCR, and TCRdb kept only the in-frame ones, dropping some. Of fewer than 20,000 clones listed, around 70% were seen once; the top ten hold roughly 0.94%. Sequences were obtained from spleen. The receptors derive from a female BALB/c mouse in good health. This strain has MHC haplotype H2-d.

Remarks on this clone: Any gene name here is a mouse gene name. The DNA ends 1 residue before the CDR3 does, and the rest of the CDR3 is filled in from the germline J gene. This chain joins TRBV17 and TRBJ2-7; 7 nucleotides match TRBD2. Germline V gives CDR1 MNHDT, CDR2 YYDKIL. The CDR3 consists of 14 residues. The V and J ends lost 3 bases and 1 base, in that order; junction bases with no gene match: 3. The CDR3 loop reads CASSSLGGSYEQYF. The CDR3 DNA, read in part, is TGTGCTAGCAGTAGCTTGGGGGGTTCCTATGAACAGTAC. Full variable domain (rest looked up from reference TRBV17 and TRBJ2-7): DTTVKQNPRYKLARVGKPVNLICSQTMNHDTMYWYQKKPNQAPKLLLFYYDKILNREADTFEKFQSSRPNNSFCSLYIGSAGLEYSAMYLCASSSLGGSYEQYFGPGTRLTVL.

A remark on this clone: Gene labels here are mouse ones. The read gets to within 1 residue of the CDR3 end, and the germline J gene fills in the rest. The genes are TRBV1 and TRBJ2-1; 12 bases fit TRBD2. CDR3 size: 14 residues. Looked up from germline, CDR1 is NSQYPW and CDR2 is LRSPGD (reference sequence). V was clipped by 6 bases and J by 4 bases; unmatched bases: 1. The CDR3 sequence: CTCRGTGGYAEQFF. CDR3 bases read: TGCACCTGCAGGGGGACTGGGGGGTATGCTGAGCAGTTC.

With respect to this clone: Gene names denote mouse genes. The DNA ends 1 residue before the CDR3 does, and the rest of the CDR3 is filled in from the germline J gene. The rearrangement links TRBV5 to TRBJ1-1; D is unclear. The CDR3 loop spans 13 amino acids. V dropped 3 bases and J dropped 0 bases, with 5 bases sitting between them. Germline V gene sequence: CDR1 LGHNA, CDR2 YNLKQL (reference sequence). The sequenced part of the CDR3 DNA is TGTGCCAGCAGCCAGGGAGCAAACACAGAAGTCTTC. This gives the protein CASSQGANTEVF. The entire CDR3 reads CASSQGANTEVFF.

This clone has a handful of counts. Gene names are mouse gene names. The CDR3 end lies 1 residue beyond the end of the read and is filled in from the germline J gene. The V call is TRBV31, the J call TRBJ1-5; D may be TRBD1 (6 bases). CDR3 length: 15 amino acids. Trimming pared 0 bases from V and 0 bases from J, leaving 9 bases between. Germline V lookup: CDR1 GKSSPN, CDR2 SITVG. CDR3 sequence reads: CAWSLGDNNNQAPLF. The CDR3 bases that were read are TGTGCCTGGAGTCTAGGGGACAATAACAACCAGGCTCCGCTT.

A word on this clone: Gene names and germline match the mouse. The read halts 1 residue ahead of the CDR3 end, with the missing end drawn from the germline J gene. The rearrangement uses TRBV20 and TRBJ2-5, with D hard to call. The CDR3 runs to 14 residues. The V end lost 4 bases, the J end lost 0 bases, and 11 bases lay between the germline ends. CDR1 and CDR2 from the germline V gene are GFQATS and STVNSAI. CDR3 amino acids: CGAKRVGNQDTQYF. Partial CDR3 DNA: TGTGGTGCTAAGAGGGTCGGTAACCAAGACACCCAGTAC. Full variable domain (outside the CDR3, taken from reference TRBV20 and TRBJ2-5): GALVYQYPRRTICKSGTSMRMECQAVGFQATSVAWYRQSPQKTFELIALSTVNSAIKYEQNFTQEKFPISHPNLSFSSMTVLNAYLEDRGLYLCGAKRVGNQDTQYFGPGTRLLVL.

Points on this clone: Mouse germline and gene names are used. From the germline J gene comes the end of the CDR3, since the read stops 1 residue before it. The V gene is TRBV5, the J gene TRBJ2-1; a weak D match, TRBD2 (5 bases). CDR1 LGHNA and CDR2 YNLKQL come from the germline V gene (reference sequence). Trimming stripped 2 bases from V and 0 bases from J, with 8 bases between. This CDR3 spans 15 amino acids. This chain's CDR3 is CASSQPGSNYAEQFF. The part of the CDR3 DNA that was read is TGTGCCAGCAGCCAACCTGGGTCTAACTATGCTGAGCAGTTC.

This clone was counted a few times. Mouse gene names and germline throughout. Read data end 1 residue before the CDR3 end; the end is taken from the germline J gene. The gene calls are TRBV14 and TRBJ2-7; the D gene is possibly TRBD2 (6 bases). This CDR3 spans 13 amino acids. V lost 4 bases, J lost 0 bases, and 8 bases lay in between. In germline, CDR1 is SGHDT, CDR2 FRDEAV. Incomplete CDR3 DNA: TGTGCCAGCAGTGGGGGGAGCTCCTATGAACAGTAC. Its translation: CASSGGSSYEQY. The complete CDR3 protein is CASSGGSSYEQYF.

Of note for this clone: These gene names are mouse names. The CDR3 goes on 1 residue after the read ends, and that part is filled in from the germline J gene. V gene TRBV20 combines with J gene TRBJ1-4; a possible D gene is TRBD1 (6 bases). The CDR3 covers 15 residues. Germline assignment: CDR1 GFQATS and CDR2 STVNSAI. Deletions cut 0 bases from V and 1 base from J, with 9 bases between. The CDR3 bases that were read are TGTGGTGCTAGGGAAGGGACAACTTCCAACGAAAGATTATTT. It translates to CGAREGTTSNERLF. The full CDR3 reads CGAREGTTSNERLFF.

Details on this clone: Here the gene names and germline are mouse. The DNA ends 1 residue before the CDR3 does, and the rest of the CDR3 is filled in from the germline J gene. This sequence joins TRBV4 and TRBJ2-5; 10 bases align to TRBD2. J was trimmed by 4 bases and V by 5 bases; bases with no gene match: 0. Germline loops: CDR1 LGHDT, CDR2 YNNKQL (reference sequence). The CDR3 covers 13 residues. The part of the CDR3 DNA that was read is TGTGCCAGCAGCGGGACTGGGGAAGACACCCAGTAC. Translated: CASSGTGEDTQY. The whole CDR3 is CASSGTGEDTQYF.

Regarding this clone: All gene names here are mouse names. The read comes to an end 1 residue before the CDR3 does, leaving the germline J gene to fill in the end. The V call is TRBV4, the J call TRBJ2-2; 7 bases line up with TRBD1. The V gene's germline CDR1 is LGHDT and CDR2 YNNKQL (reference sequence). The trim removed 4 bases at V and 1 base at J, leaving 6 bases unmatched. This CDR3 spans 16 amino acids. Incomplete CDR3 DNA: TGTGCCAGCAGCTTGGCCGGGACAGTAAACACCGGGCAGCTCTAC. Its translation is CASSLAGTVNTGQLY. The full CDR3 protein is CASSLAGTVNTGQLYF.

Regarding this clone: Mismatch with germline at one junction end may stem from a read error. Gene names are mouse gene names. The CDR3 is cut off 1 residue early in the read; its end comes from the germline J gene. The chain combines TRBV1 with TRBJ2-4; D unresolved. CDR3 size: 10 residues. Germline loops: CDR1 NSQYPW, CDR2 LRSPGD (reference sequence). CDR3 bases read: TGCACCTGCAGTCTAAACACCTTGTAC. Translating gives CTCSLNTLY. In full, the CDR3 reads CTCSLNTLYF.

As regards this clone: Any gene name here is a mouse gene name. Coverage ceases 1 residue before the CDR3 finishes, and the germline J gene fills in the end. The V call is TRBV24, the J call TRBJ1-2, with 9 nucleotides matching TRBD1. The CDR3 sequence is 16 residues long. Losses at the gene ends were 0 bases for V and 4 bases for J; bases not matched to a gene: 6. Germline V lookup: CDR1 KGHTA, CDR2 FRNEEI. CDR3 in amino acids: CASSLYDGQGSSDYTF. The sequenced CDR3 bases are TGTGCCAGCAGTCTGTATGACGGACAGGGGTCCTCCGACTACACC.

Remarks on this clone: The genes and germline here are from mouse. This CDR3 is also generated by other DNA sequences in the sample. The covered CDR3 bases are TGTGCCAGCAGTGATCCTGGGGGTAGTCAAAACACCTTGTAC. Amino acids: CASSDPGGSQNTLY. The entire CDR3 is CASSDPGGSQNTLYF. V and J are TRBV13-3 and TRBJ2-4; 7 positions match TRBD2. The CDR3 end falls 1 residue outside the read, so it is completed with the germline J gene. CDR3 length equals 15 residues. Germline V gives CDR1 NNHDY, CDR2 SYVADS. The V segment lost 1 base and the J segment 0 bases; nucleotides outside the gene matches: 2.

This clone was counted only a few times. Genes here carry mouse names. The read ends 1 residue early relative to the CDR3; the germline J gene fills the gap. This rearrangement joins TRBV19 to TRBJ1-5; 7 nucleotides line up with TRBD1. The CDR3 runs 14 residues. In germline, CDR1 is FNHDT, CDR2 SITEND (reference sequence). J was trimmed by 3 bases and V by 4 bases; bases with no gene match: 4. The CDR3 bases that were read are TGTGCCAGCAGTCGACAGGGCGGCAACCAGGCTCCGCTT. Translation gives CASSRQGGNQAPL. The full-length CDR3 reads as CASSRQGGNQAPLF.

There are a few counts of this clone. Gene names are the mouse ones. The CDR3 region is CGALGGWEQYF. CDR3 bases read: TGTGGTGCTCTGGGGGGGTGGGAACAGTAC. The chain has TRBV20 and TRBJ2-7; TRBD2 aligns across 9 bases. The read ends 1 residue early relative to the CDR3; the germline J gene fills the gap. Losses at the gene ends were 5 bases for V and 7 bases for J; bases not matched to a gene: 3. Germline V gene sequence: CDR1 GFQATS, CDR2 STVNSAI. There are 11 residues in the CDR3.

As regards this clone: Mouse gene names apply. The CDR3 end lies 1 residue beyond the end of the read and is filled in from the germline J gene. The chain combines TRBV13-1 with TRBJ2-4; D is unresolved. With 2 bases removed from V and 0 bases from J, the gap between germline ends came to 7 bases. Germline CDR1 reads NSHNY; CDR2 reads SYGAGN. The CDR3 contains 14 residues. The CDR3 sequence is CASSEDGSQNTLYF. CDR3 bases read: TGTGCCAGCAGTGAGGACGGTAGTCAAAACACCTTGTAC.

This clone was picked up one time. Each gene name is a mouse one. Read data end 1 residue before the CDR3 end; the end is taken from the germline J gene. The J gene is TRBJ1-4, the V gene TRBV13-1, with TRBD1 identical over 9 bases. The J segment lost 6 bases and the V segment lost 0 bases, leaving 6 bases of the junction unmatched. The CDR3 covers 16 residues. The germline V gene encodes CDR1 NSHNY and CDR2 SYGAGN. Incomplete CDR3 DNA: TGTGCCAGCAGTGATGACAGGGGGCGCGAAGACGAAAGATTATTT. Its protein is CASSDDRGREDERLF. The CDR3 as a whole reads CASSDDRGREDERLFF.

Comment on this clone: Gene labels here are mouse ones. The read terminates 1 residue ahead of where the CDR3 ends, so the germline J gene completes it. This rearrangement joins TRBV31 to TRBJ2-5; weak D call: TRBD2 (6 bases). The V and J ends lost 0 bases and 2 bases respectively, with 9 bases between them. Germline V gene lookup returns CDR1 GKSSPN and CDR2 SITVG. The CDR3 is 14 residues long. CDR3 amino acids: CAWSLSGVQDTQYF. The sequenced CDR3 bases are TGTGCCTGGAGTCTATCTGGGGTCCAAGACACCCAGTAC.

As to this clone: The gene symbols are mouse symbols. The DNA ends 1 residue before the CDR3 does, and the rest of the CDR3 is filled in from the germline J gene. The chain uses TRBV13-3 and TRBJ1-4; no clear D. This CDR3 contains 14 residues. Germline CDR1 and CDR2: NNHDY and SYVADS. The germline V and J ends were trimmed by 2 bases and 2 bases, with 7 bases remaining between them. The sequenced part of the CDR3 DNA is TGTGCCAGCAGTGACCAAACCTCCAACGAAAGATTATTT. Its protein is CASSDQTSNERLF. From start to end, the CDR3 is CASSDQTSNERLFF.

This clone was seen only once. The gene names here belong to mouse. Read sequence stops 1 residue before the CDR3 end, and the germline J gene provides the missing end. This sequence joins TRBV31 and TRBJ2-4; 11 nucleotides line up with TRBD1. The trim removed 0 bases at V and 0 bases at J, leaving 2 bases unmatched. The V gene's germline CDR1 is GKSSPN and CDR2 SITVG. The CDR3 runs to 16 residues. The CDR3 loop reads CAWSLGQGGSQNTLYF. The covered CDR3 bases are TGTGCCTGGAGTCTGGGACAGGGGGGTAGTCAAAACACCTTGTAC.

Details on this clone: The germline and genes are mouse ones. The read halts 1 residue ahead of the CDR3 end, with the missing end drawn from the germline J gene. The same CDR3 can be traced to other DNA sequences in this sample. V gene TRBV2 combines with J gene TRBJ1-2; D uncertain. CDR3 size: 13 residues. Looked up from germline, CDR1 is LGHNA and CDR2 is YSYQKL. V was cut by 3 bases and J by 0 bases, with 5 bases left in between. CDR3 DNA (partial): TGTGCCAGCAGCCAGGGAACAAACTCCGACTACACC. Encoded protein: CASSQGTNSDYT. The whole CDR3 sequence reads CASSQGTNSDYTF.

Notes on this clone: Germline and genes: mouse. The read ends 1 residue before the CDR3 terminus; that terminus is restored from the germline J gene. The V and J genes are TRBV13-1 and TRBJ2-1; D gene unclear. The CDR3 has 11 amino acids. V was pared by 3 bases and J by 8 bases, with 6 bases between. Germline V CDR1 and CDR2: NSHNY, SYGAGN. The CDR3 loop is CASSGTSEQFF. The covered CDR3 bases are TGTGCCAGCAGTGGGACCTCTGAGCAGTTC.

In regard to this clone: Genes here carry mouse names. The read ends 1 residue early relative to the CDR3; the germline J gene fills the gap. The chain joins TRBV2 to TRBJ2-7; 11 positions agree with TRBD2. The CDR3 is 17 residues long. Germline CDR1 LGHNA, CDR2 YSYQKL. V lost 0 bases, J lost 4 bases, and 8 bases stayed unmatched. The CDR3 region is CASSQDKTGGARYEQYF. The covered CDR3 bases are TGTGCCAGCAGCCAAGATAAAACTGGGGGGGCGCGGTATGAACAGTAC.

As concerns this clone: Gene names refer to mouse genes. The read gets to within 1 residue of the CDR3 end, and the germline J gene fills in the rest. The rearrangement joins TRBV13-1 to TRBJ1-1, with TRBD1 matching 7 bases. The V segment lost 3 bases and the J segment 1 base; nucleotides outside the gene matches: 3. Germline values: CDR1 NSHNY, CDR2 SYGAGN. The CDR3 totals 14 residues. The sequenced CDR3 bases are TGTGCCAGCAGTGGGAGGGGGCGAAACACAGAAGTCTTC. Translating it yields CASSGRGRNTEVF. The CDR3 as a whole reads CASSGRGRNTEVFF.

Details on this clone: Mismatch with germline at one junction end may stem from a read error. Genes here carry mouse names. The CDR3 goes on 1 residue after the read ends, and that part is filled in from the germline J gene. This chain connects TRBV4 to TRBJ2-7, with D uncertain. This CDR3 contains 13 residues. Germline-derived CDR1 and CDR2 are LGHDT and YNNKQL (reference sequence). The CDR3 bases that were read are TGTGCCGGCAGCTTCCAGATAGGGCGGGAACAGTAC. Encoded protein: CAGSFQIGREQY. The whole CDR3 region reads CAGSFQIGREQYF.

As to this clone: Mouse gene names apply. From the germline J gene comes the end of the CDR3, since the read stops 1 residue before it. This chain links TRBV19 with TRBJ1-4; the D gene is possibly TRBD1 (5 bases). Per the germline V gene, CDR1 is FNHDT and CDR2 is SITEND (reference sequence). The CDR3 length is 14 residues. The V end was cut by 1 base, the J end by 3 bases, with 7 bases between. The CDR3 here is CASSIRGANERLFF. CDR3 DNA, as far as it was read: TGTGCCAGCAGTATAAGGGGTGCCAACGAAAGATTATTT. Full variable domain (rest looked up from reference TRBV19 and TRBJ1-4): GGIITQTPKFLIGQEGQKLTLKCQQNFNHDTMYWYRQDSGKGLRLIYYSITENDLQKGDLSEGYDASREKKSSFSLTVTSAQKNEMAVFLCASSIRGANERLFFGHGTKLSVL.

In regard to this clone: Gene names and germline match the mouse. The read terminates 1 residue before the CDR3 end, so the remaining end is supplied by the germline J gene. The V gene is TRBV19, the J gene TRBJ2-1, with 9 bases fitting TRBD2. V shed 6 bases and J 5 bases; nucleotides not matched to a gene: 6. The CDR3 has 14 amino acids. Germline V CDR1 and CDR2: FNHDT, SITEND (reference sequence). The CDR3 sequence: CASIDWGLDAEQFF. The DNA read from the CDR3 is TGTGCCAGCATCGACTGGGGGCTCGATGCTGAGCAGTTC.